This T cell receptor (beta chain) is drawn from a study of response to subunit inactivated influenza vaccine. Study-wide findings and caveats: Researchers suggested that each seasonal influenza vaccination recruits few new T cells.

TCRdb re-called the RT-PCR reads with MiXCR, one entry per CDR3 protein. The table has about half a million distinct CDR3 sequences, 11% seen once. This clonotype showed up just a few times. Antigen: not known. The starting material was PBMCs from blood, obtained about 40 days after vaccination. The clonotype originates from a man aged 50 to 59 who received an inactivated influenza vaccine.

Here the CDR3 reads CASSPPGSGNTIYF. In DNA form, the CDR3 reads TGCGCCAGCAGCCCCCCAGGGAGTGGAAACACCATATATTTT. The chain joins TRBV5-1 to TRBJ1-3; D might be TRBD1 (5 bases). This CDR3 has 14 amino acids. The germline V and J ends were trimmed by 4 bases and 3 bases, with 11 bases remaining between them. Germline assignment: CDR1 SGHRS and CDR2 YFSETQ. Combining the CDR3 with reference TRBV5-1 and TRBJ1-3 gives the whole variable domain KAGVTQTPRYLIKTRGQQVTLSCSPISGHRSVSWYQQTPGQGLQFLFEYFSETQRNKGNFPGRFSGRQFSNSRSEMNVSTLELGDSALYLCASSPPGSGNTIYFGEGSWLTVV.